This record concerns one T cell receptor beta chain sequence. The V segment lost 5 bases and the J segment 5 bases; nucleotides outside the gene matches: 6. The CDR3 sequence is 14 residues long. Germline values: CDR1 MNHEY, CDR2 SMNVEV (reference sequence). Authors' processing steps: Reference gene primer amplification gave nucleated cell count estimates. Generated by immunoSEQ multiplex PCR, the TCRdb table keeps only in-frame clones and is missing some. The D gene and trimming were derived from the DNA, and the V and J assignments and clone size from that table. Here the sample spans 70,000 or so clones, 70% to 90% being singletons. The sample comes from a study of blood T cell repertoires in COVID-19. Study information: COVID-19 samples from acute and convalescent phases originated in the United States, Italy and Spain. Sample material is recorded as cDNA or gDNA derived from T cells, B-cell-depleted T cells, or PBMCs.

The sample comprised peripheral blood. The TCR was taken from a man younger than 45 with acute or convalescent COVID-19. V usage is TRBV27 and J usage is TRBJ2-5; TRBD1 agrees at 9 bases. The CDR3 spells CASSIQGAGETQYF. The CDR3 bases are TGTGCCAGCAGTATACAGGGGGCAGGGGAGACCCAGTACTTC.